This record covers a single TCR beta chain. The sample originates from a study of cytomegalovirus exposure and HLA in healthy donors. The CDR3 extends over 14 amino acids. V lost 4 bases and J 4 bases, leaving 16 bases between the germline ends. Germline V CDR1 and CDR2: GTSNPN, SVGIG (reference sequence). The primer mix had 60 Vbeta and 13 Jbeta primers. Assay used: immunoSEQ multiplex PCR; TCRdb lists only in-frame clones, some missing. Here the sample spans 90,000 to 150,000 clones, about 83% being singletons. The sequenced sample consisted of PBMCs. V is TRBV30 and J is TRBJ1-1; TRBD1 is a possible D gene (5 bases). The TCR originated in a female donor in good health and CMV-seronegative. The CDR3 DNA is TGTGCCTGGAACCCGTCCGGGGGAAGCACTGAAGCTTTCTTT. Encoded protein: CAWNPSGGSTEAFF.